This T cell receptor (beta chain) was recorded in a study of regulatory T cells in long-lasting Graves disease. Overall study findings and caveats: Among samples with persistent disease, TRBV28, TRBJ1-2 and TRBJ2-5 were favored.

Time point given: newly diagnosed GD, antithyroid drugs for less than 3 months. Extracted PBMC RNA gave rise to the TCR library. The CDR3 is 14 amino acids. The V gene's germline CDR1 is MNHEY and CDR2 SMNVEV (reference sequence). Trimming took 4 bases from V and 4 from J; bases not matched to a gene: 5. HTBI primers from iRepertoire and Arm-PCR of CDR3 regions yielded the TCR beta libraries. TCRdb reanalysed the multiplex PCR reads using MiXCR and keeps one entry per CDR3 protein. The sample consists of roughly 410,000 distinct CDR3 sequences, 15% of them appearing once. This clonotype was seen at least ten times. The antigen is unknown. This sample was also put to use in a study of T cells in Graves' hyperthyroidism and ophthalmopathy. This second study says: First-round RT-PCR targeting the TCR CDR3 was performed with the HTBI primer set.

Sequencing used peripheral blood mononuclear cells (PBMCs), obtained at new diagnosis, from a patient treated with antithyroid drugs. The chain is built from TRBV27 and TRBJ2-7; 9 nucleotides line up with TRBD1. This receptor was taken from a woman in her thirties or forties with Graves disease. The CDR3 loop reads CASSWDRDGYEQYF. The CDR3 DNA reads TGTGCCAGCAGTTGGGACAGGGATGGGTACGAGCAGTACTTC.